This TCR beta chain was observed in a study of CD8+CD57+ T cells in acquired aplastic anemia. Background on the study: Sorted CD4+ and CD8+ cells gave a mean 3.2 ug DNA, range roughly 0.18 to 30 ug.

Looked up from germline, CDR1 is SGHTA and CDR2 is FQGNSA. CDR3 length: 14 amino acids. V lost 5 bases to trimming and J lost 4 bases, with 14 bases between them. CDR3 and TCR beta VDJ profiling relied on a genomic DNA template. TCRdb ran MiXCR on the reads and lists one entry per CDR3 protein. This sample has roughly 200,000 distinct CDR3 sequences, with 65% found just once. General study results and limits: In common between the patients and the controls were more than 25 CD8+ CDR3 sequences.

Of note for this clonotype: Its antigen is still unknown. This sequence may be a read error, since a much larger clone differs from it by one base.

For sequencing, patients were chosen who had shown expansion of CD8+CD57+ cells by flow cytometry. The chain uses TRBV7-2 and TRBJ1-1; a possible D gene is TRBD1 (5 bases). The sequencing sample was made of sorted CD4+, CD8+, or CD8+CD57+ T cells (not recorded which) from PBMCs. This TCR came from a human donor with aplastic anemia. CDR3 DNA: TGTGCCAGCAGCAAAGAAGGGGTCGGCACTGAAGCTTTCTTT. Translation gives CASSKEGVGTEAFF.